This TCR beta chain was found in a study of beta chain features in type 1 diabetes. There are 14 residues in the CDR3. V dropped 5 bases and J dropped 2 bases, with 12 bases sitting between them. The germline V gene encodes CDR1 SGHTA and CDR2 FQGNSA. Findings of the study overall: The study left unresolved whether HLA type influences TCRB rearrangement. When Type 1 diabetes patients were examined, their TCRB CDR3s proved moderately but significantly shorter in all four CD4+ subsets.

Note on this clone: Its antigen remains unknown.

The isolated RNA, all of it, was reverse transcribed, so expressed TCRB transcripts were what got sequenced. Measured with immunoSEQ multiplex PCR; TCRdb has only the in-frame clones, and not every one. The data contain approximately 240,000 clones, approximately 16% of them singletons. J is TRBJ2-5 and V is TRBV7-2; perhaps D is TRBD1 or TRBD2 (5 bases each). Sequencing was performed on naive CD4+ T cells from blood. This receptor was obtained from a man under 40 with type 1 diabetes. The CDR3: CASSRDPTQETQYF. CDR3 DNA: TGTGCCAGCAGCCGGGACCCGACTCAAGAGACCCAGTACTTC. The entire variable domain, with the rest obtained from reference TRBV7-2 and TRBJ2-5, is as follows: GAGVSQSPSNKVTEKGKDVELRCDPISGHTALYWYRQSLGQGLEFLIYFQGNSAPDKSGLPSDRFSAERTGGSVSTLTIQRTQQEDSAVYLCASSRDPTQETQYFGPGTRLLVL.